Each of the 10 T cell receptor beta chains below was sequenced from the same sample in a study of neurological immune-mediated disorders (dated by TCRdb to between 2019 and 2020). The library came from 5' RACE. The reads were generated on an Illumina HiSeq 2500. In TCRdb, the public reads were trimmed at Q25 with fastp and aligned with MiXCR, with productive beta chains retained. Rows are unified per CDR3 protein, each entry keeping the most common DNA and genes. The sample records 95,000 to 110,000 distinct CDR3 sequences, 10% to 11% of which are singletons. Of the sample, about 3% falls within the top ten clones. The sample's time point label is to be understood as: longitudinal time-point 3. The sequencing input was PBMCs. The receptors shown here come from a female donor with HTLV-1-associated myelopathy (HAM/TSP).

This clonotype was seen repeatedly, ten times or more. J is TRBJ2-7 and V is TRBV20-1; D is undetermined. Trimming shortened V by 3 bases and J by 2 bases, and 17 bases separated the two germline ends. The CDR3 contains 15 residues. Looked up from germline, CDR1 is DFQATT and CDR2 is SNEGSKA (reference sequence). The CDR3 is CSARGPRPATYEQYF. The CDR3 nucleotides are TGCAGTGCTAGGGGTCCTCGTCCCGCAACCTACGAGCAGTACTTC.

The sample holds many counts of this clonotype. CDR3 loop: CASSESRTTETQYF. For the CDR3, the DNA is TGTGCCAGCAGTGAATCTCGGACGACGGAGACCCAGTACTTC. This chain connects TRBV6-1 to TRBJ2-5; no reliable D call. V was trimmed by 2 bases and J by 5 bases, leaving 12 bases between them. Germline-derived CDR1 and CDR2 are MNHNS and SASEGT. The CDR3 runs to 14 residues.

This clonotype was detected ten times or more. CDR3 nucleotides: TGCAGTGCTAGAGAACGAGGAGGTGGAAACACCATATATTTT. Translating it yields CSARERGGGNTIYF. The J gene is TRBJ1-3, the V gene TRBV20-1; no clear D gene. Per germline, CDR1 DFQATT and CDR2 SNEGSKA (reference sequence). The V end lost 0 bases, the J end lost 3 bases, and 9 bases lay between the germline ends. This CDR3 is 14 amino acids long.

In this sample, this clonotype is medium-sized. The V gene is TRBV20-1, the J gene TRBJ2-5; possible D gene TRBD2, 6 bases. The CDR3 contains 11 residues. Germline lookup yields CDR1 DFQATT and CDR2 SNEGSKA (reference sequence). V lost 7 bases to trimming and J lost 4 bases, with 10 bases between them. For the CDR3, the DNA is TGCAGTGGTGCGGGGCGAGAGACCCAGTACTTC. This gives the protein CSGAGRETQYF.

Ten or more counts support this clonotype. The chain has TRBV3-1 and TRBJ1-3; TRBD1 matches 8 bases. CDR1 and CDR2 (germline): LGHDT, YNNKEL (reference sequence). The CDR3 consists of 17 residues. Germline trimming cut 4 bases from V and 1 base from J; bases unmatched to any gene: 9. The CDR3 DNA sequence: TGTGCCAGCAGCCGGATGGGACAGGCGGTTTCTGGAAACACCATATATTTT. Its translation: CASSRMGQAVSGNTIYF.

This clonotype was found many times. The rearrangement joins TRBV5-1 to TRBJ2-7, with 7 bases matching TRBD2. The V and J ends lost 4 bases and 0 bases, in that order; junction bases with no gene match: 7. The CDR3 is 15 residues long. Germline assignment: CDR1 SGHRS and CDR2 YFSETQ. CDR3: CASSQAGVRSYEQYF. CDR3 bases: TGCGCCAGCAGCCAGGCGGGGGTTCGCTCCTACGAGCAGTACTTC.

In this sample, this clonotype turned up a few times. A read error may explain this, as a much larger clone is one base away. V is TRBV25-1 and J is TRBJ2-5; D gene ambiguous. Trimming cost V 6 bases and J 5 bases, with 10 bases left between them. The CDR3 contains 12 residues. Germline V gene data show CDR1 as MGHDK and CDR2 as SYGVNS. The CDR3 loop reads CASRGSEETQYF. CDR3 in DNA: TGTGCCAGCAGGGGGTCGGAGGAGACCCAGTACTTC.

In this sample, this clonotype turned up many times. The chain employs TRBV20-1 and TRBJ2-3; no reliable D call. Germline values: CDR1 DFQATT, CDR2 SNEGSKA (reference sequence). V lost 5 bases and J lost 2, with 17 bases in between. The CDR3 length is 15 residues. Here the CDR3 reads CSAVTATSPTDTQYF. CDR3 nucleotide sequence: TGCAGTGCTGTAACAGCAACTTCCCCCACAGATACGCAGTATTTT.

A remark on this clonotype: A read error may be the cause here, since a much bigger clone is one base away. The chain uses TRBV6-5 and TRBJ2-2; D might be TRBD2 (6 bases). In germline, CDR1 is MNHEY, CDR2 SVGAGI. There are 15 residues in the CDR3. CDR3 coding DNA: TGTGACAGCAGTTACCTTGCGGGGCCCACCGGGGAGCTGTTTTTT. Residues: CDSSYLAGPTGELFF.

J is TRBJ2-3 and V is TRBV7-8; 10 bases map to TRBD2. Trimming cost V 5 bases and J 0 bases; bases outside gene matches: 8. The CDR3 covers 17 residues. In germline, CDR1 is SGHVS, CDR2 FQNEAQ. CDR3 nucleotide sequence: TGTGCCAGCAGCCTAGTTAGCGGGGGGTATAGCACAGATACGCAGTATTTT. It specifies CASSLVSGGYSTDTQYF.